These 22 T cell receptor beta chains were all obtained from the same sample, sequenced in a study of T cells in Graves' hyperthyroidism and ophthalmopathy. Amplified TCR beta CDR3 regions came from RNA transcripts. In the first-round RT-PCR of the TCR CDR3, the HTBI primer set was used. TCRdb used MiXCR to reprocess the multiplex PCR reads, holding one entry per CDR3 protein. Of 650,000 to 700,000 distinct CDR3 sequences in the sample, 17% were seen once. Sequencing was carried out using blood. These receptors all stem from a man aged 50-59 years with Graves' hyperthyroidism.

This clonotype showed up many times. The V gene is TRBV19, the J gene TRBJ1-2; D is undetermined. Trimming removed 3 bases at V and 3 bases at J, with 14 bases between. This CDR3 spans 15 amino acids. Germline-derived CDR1 and CDR2 are LNHDA and SQIVND (reference sequence). The CDR3 DNA reads TGTGCCAGTAGTATCGGTCCCCGGCAGGACTATGGCTACACCTTC. It codes for CASSIGPRQDYGYTF.

This clonotype was counted only a few times. The chain uses TRBV19 and TRBJ1-5; TRBD1 matches at 8 bases. This CDR3 has 15 amino acids. CDR1 is LNHDA and CDR2 is SQIVND in the germline V gene (reference sequence). V gave up 4 bases and J gave up 6 bases; unmatched junction bases: 8. The chain's CDR3 is CASSTQGQGVQPQHF. CDR3 coding DNA: TGTGCCAGTAGTACTCAAGGACAGGGCGTTCAGCCCCAGCATTTT.

This clonotype has a count of ten or more. The chain has TRBV27 and TRBJ2-7; a possible D gene is TRBD2 (6 bases). Per germline, CDR1 MNHEY and CDR2 SMNVEV (reference sequence). The CDR3 extends over 14 amino acids. The V gene lost 2 bases and the J gene lost 3 bases, with 11 bases spanning the gap. The DNA for the CDR3 is TGTGCCAGCAGTTTAGAGGGCGGGAACTACGAGCAGTACTTC. Translated: CASSLEGGNYEQYF.

The V and J genes are TRBV20-1 and TRBJ2-3; D not resolved. V was cut by 5 bases and J by 0 bases, with 12 bases left in between. The length of the CDR3 is 14 residues. The germline V gene has CDR1 DFQATT and CDR2 SNEGSKA (reference sequence). The CDR3 bases are TGCAGTGCTGCCGCCGAGGCGAGCACAGATACGCAGTATTTT. It encodes CSAAAEASTDTQYF.

This clonotype was detected a few times. V is TRBV28 and J is TRBJ2-1; 12 nucleotides align to TRBD2. This CDR3 comprises 16 residues. Germline V gene lookup returns CDR1 MDHEN and CDR2 SYDVKM. The V gene end was trimmed by 3 bases and the J gene end by 8 bases; junction bases not matched to a gene: 8. The CDR3 reads CASSFLAGGPGDEQFF. Written as DNA, the CDR3 is TGTGCCAGCAGTTTTCTAGCGGGAGGGCCTGGCGATGAGCAGTTCTTC.

Regarding this clonotype: This may be a read error: a much more frequent sequence differs by one nucleotide. V and J are TRBV28 and TRBJ2-7; 7 positions match TRBD2. Germline CDR1 reads MDHEN; CDR2 reads SYDVKM. The CDR3 sequence is 15 residues long. CDR3: CASSLVVAGTYEQHF. CDR3 DNA: TGTGCCAGCAGTTTAGTAGTAGCGGGTACCTACGAGCAGCACTTC.

The chain has TRBV25-1 and TRBJ1-5, with a weak D call TRBD1 (6 bases). CDR3 size: 14 residues. V lost 3 bases to trimming and J lost 6 bases, with 12 bases between them. CDR1 is MGHDK, CDR2 SYGVNS, per germline. Here the CDR3 DNA reads TGTGCCAGCAGTGAGAGGACAGCAAGTCAGCCCCAGCATTTT. Amino acid sequence: CASSERTASQPQHF.

This clonotype was detected only a few times. The CDR3 here is CASTRLGTSGYNEQFF. In DNA, the CDR3 is TGTGCCAGCACCCGATTGGGGACTAGCGGCTACAATGAGCAGTTCTTC. The J gene is TRBJ2-1, the V gene TRBV3-1, with 11 bases that match TRBD2. There are 16 residues in the CDR3. J lost 3 bases, V lost 7 bases, and 8 bases had no gene match. Germline loops: CDR1 LGHDT, CDR2 YNNKEL (reference sequence).

Ten or more counts support this clonotype. The rearrangement links TRBV10-1 to TRBJ2-1, with TRBD2 matching 11 bases. Germline values: CDR1 WNHNN, CDR2 SYGVQD (reference sequence). The CDR3 is 16 amino acids. After removal of 2 bases from V and 5 bases from J, the junction contained 5 bases not matched to a gene. Here the CDR3 DNA reads TGCGCCAGCAGTGAGATAGGACTAGCGGGTGACAATGAGCAGTTCTTC. This translates into CASSEIGLAGDNEQFF.

This clonotype turned up a few times. The CDR3 nucleotides read TGTGCCACCGGAACCCATCACACTGAAGCTTTCTTT. Translation: CATGTHHTEAFF. V is TRBV24-1 and J is TRBJ1-1, with D unresolved. V was trimmed by 9 bases and J by 3 bases, leaving 10 bases between them. The CDR3 covers 12 residues. Germline values: CDR1 KGHDR, CDR2 SFDVKD.

V usage is TRBV19 and J usage is TRBJ2-1; D unresolved. Per the germline V gene, CDR1 is LNHDA and CDR2 is SQIVND (reference sequence). The CDR3 runs 14 residues. V lost 3 bases and J lost 6, with 12 bases in between. Here the CDR3 DNA reads TGTGCCAGTAGTATGGATAGAGGTGGCAATGAGCAGTTCTTC. Protein sequence: CASSMDRGGNEQFF.

The J gene is TRBJ2-7, the V gene TRBV4-3; TRBD2 matches at 8 bases. The CDR3 covers 14 residues. Germline-derived CDR1 and CDR2 are LGHNA and YSLEER. Germline trimming cut 4 bases from V and 6 bases from J; bases unmatched to any gene: 8. CDR3 region: CASSPSSGRGEQYF. The DNA of the CDR3 is TGCGCCAGCAGCCCGTCAAGCGGGAGAGGCGAGCAGTACTTC.

Ten or more counts support this clonotype. The chain employs TRBV29-1 and TRBJ2-7; 7 bases align to TRBD2. J lost 2 bases, V lost 0 bases, and 4 bases had no gene match. From germline, CDR1 is SQVTM and CDR2 ANQGSEA. This CDR3 comprises 14 residues. The CDR3, as DNA: TGCAGCGTTGAAGATCGCGGGAGCGCCTACGAGCAGTACTTC. This codes for CSVEDRGSAYEQYF.

V gene TRBV20-1 combines with J gene TRBJ1-4, with a tentative D call TRBD1 (5 bases). Per germline, CDR1 DFQATT and CDR2 SNEGSKA (reference sequence). Trimming removed 3 bases at V and 5 bases at J, with 16 bases between. The CDR3 runs to 15 residues. The CDR3 nucleotides read TGCAGTGCTAGGTTACAGGAGGGGATGAATGAAAAACTGTTTTTT. It yields the protein CSARLQEGMNEKLFF.

The chain recombines TRBV7-9 with TRBJ1-1; 9 positions agree with TRBD1. V shed 5 bases, J shed 6 bases, and the junction held 7 bases outside the gene matches. The CDR3 contains 14 residues. CDR1 is SEHNR and CDR2 is FQNEAQ in the germline V gene (reference sequence). CDR3 loop: CASSLRDRVPEAFF. CDR3 nucleotides: TGTGCCAGCAGCCTCCGGGACAGGGTCCCTGAAGCTTTCTTT.

Many counts were recorded for this clonotype. This rearrangement joins TRBV7-2 to TRBJ2-5; no clear D. Per germline, CDR1 SGHTA and CDR2 FQGNSA. The germline V and J ends were trimmed by 3 bases and 2 bases, with 7 bases remaining between them. CDR3 length equals 13 residues. The CDR3: CASSFGQQETQYF. CDR3 DNA: TGTGCCAGCAGCTTTGGGCAGCAAGAGACCCAGTACTTC.

This clonotype was counted at least ten times. The chain carries TRBV27 and TRBJ1-2; D is undetermined. The CDR3 contains 15 residues. Germline loops: CDR1 MNHEY, CDR2 SMNVEV (reference sequence). V was pared by 0 bases and J by 6 bases, with 14 bases between. CDR3 in DNA: TGTGCCAGCAGTTTATCGACCGGACGGATCCATGGCTACACCTTC. Protein sequence: CASSLSTGRIHGYTF.

The V gene is TRBV5-8, the J gene TRBJ2-1; perhaps TRBD1 as D (5 bases). The germline CDR1 and CDR2 sequences are SGHTS and YDEGEE. V was cut by 1 base and J by 9 bases, with 17 bases left in between. CDR3 length: 15 amino acids. CDR3 DNA: TGTGCCAGCAGCTTGAGGGGCGCGACCTCCACTGAGCAGTTCTTC. Translation: CASSLRGATSTEQFF.

This clonotype was counted at least ten times. The chain combines TRBV27 with TRBJ2-1; 11 bases fit TRBD1. The germline V gene has CDR1 MNHEY and CDR2 SMNVEV (reference sequence). The CDR3 is 16 amino acids. V trimming: 5 bases; J trimming: 4 bases; junction bases outside the gene matches: 7. For the CDR3, the DNA is TGTGCCAGCAGTCCTCTGGGGACAGGGGGATACAATGAGCAGTTCTTC. It yields the protein CASSPLGTGGYNEQFF.

The chain has TRBV20-1 and TRBJ1-1; D is perhaps TRBD1 (5 bases). CDR3 length: 14 residues. Germline V gene sequence: CDR1 DFQATT, CDR2 SNEGSKA (reference sequence). V was pared by 7 bases and J by 1 base, with 16 bases between. CDR3 coding DNA: TGCAGTGTTCGGGGCACCGGGGGGAACACTGAAGCTTTCTTT. Translation gives CSVRGTGGNTEAFF.

This clonotype has at least ten counts. The chain is built from TRBV27 and TRBJ1-2; 9 bases are a match to TRBD1. The V gene's germline CDR1 is MNHEY and CDR2 SMNVEV (reference sequence). The V segment lost 3 bases and the J segment 3 bases; nucleotides outside the gene matches: 8. The CDR3 is 16 residues long. CDR3 loop: CASSFSRTGADYGYTF. The DNA for the CDR3 is TGTGCCAGCAGTTTCTCCCGGACAGGGGCTGACTATGGCTACACCTTC.

This chain connects TRBV28 to TRBJ2-7; D is possibly TRBD2 (6 bases). The CDR3 has 17 residues. The germline V and J ends were trimmed by 3 bases and 1 base, with 19 bases remaining between them. Germline V gives CDR1 MDHEN, CDR2 SYDVKM. CDR3 sequence: CASSFDPGTRFSYEQYF. The CDR3 DNA reads TGTGCCAGCAGTTTTGACCCGGGGACTCGTTTTTCCTACGAGCAGTACTTC.